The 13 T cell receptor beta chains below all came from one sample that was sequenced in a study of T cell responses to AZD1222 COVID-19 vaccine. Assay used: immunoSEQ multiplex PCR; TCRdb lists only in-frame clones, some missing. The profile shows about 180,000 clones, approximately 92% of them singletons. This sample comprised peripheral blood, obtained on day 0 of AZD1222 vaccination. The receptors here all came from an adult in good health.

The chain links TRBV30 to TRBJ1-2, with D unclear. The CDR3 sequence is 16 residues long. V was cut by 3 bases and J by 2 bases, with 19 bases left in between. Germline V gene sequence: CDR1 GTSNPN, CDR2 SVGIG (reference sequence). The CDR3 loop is CAWRWKVMPPNYGYTF. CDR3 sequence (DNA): TGTGCCTGGAGATGGAAGGTAATGCCCCCCAACTATGGCTACACCTTC.

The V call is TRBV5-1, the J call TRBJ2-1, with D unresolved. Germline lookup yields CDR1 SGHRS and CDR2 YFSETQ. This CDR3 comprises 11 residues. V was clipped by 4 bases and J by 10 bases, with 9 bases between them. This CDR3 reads CASSGEREQFF. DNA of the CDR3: TGCGCCAGCAGCGGTGAGAGGGAGCAGTTCTTC.

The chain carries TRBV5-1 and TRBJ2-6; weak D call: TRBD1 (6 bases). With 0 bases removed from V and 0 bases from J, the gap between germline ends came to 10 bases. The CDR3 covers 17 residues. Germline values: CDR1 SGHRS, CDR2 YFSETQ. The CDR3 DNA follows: TGCGCCAGCAGCTTGGGGGGGCGGAGCTCTGGGGCCAACGTCCTGACTTTC. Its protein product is CASSLGGRSSGANVLTF.

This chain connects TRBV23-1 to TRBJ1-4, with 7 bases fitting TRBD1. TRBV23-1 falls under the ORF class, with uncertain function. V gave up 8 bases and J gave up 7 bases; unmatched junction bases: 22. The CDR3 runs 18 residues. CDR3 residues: CASATPEDRRDEGEKLFF. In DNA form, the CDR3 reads TGCGCCAGCGCCACGCCGGAGGACAGGAGGGATGAGGGTGAAAAACTGTTTTTT.

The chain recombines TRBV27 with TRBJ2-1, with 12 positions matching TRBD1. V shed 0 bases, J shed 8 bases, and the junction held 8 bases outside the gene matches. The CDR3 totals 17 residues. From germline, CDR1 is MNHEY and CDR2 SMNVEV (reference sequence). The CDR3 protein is CASSLSSGDRGLYEQFF. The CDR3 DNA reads TGTGCCAGCAGTTTATCGAGTGGGGACAGGGGGCTATATGAGCAGTTCTTC.

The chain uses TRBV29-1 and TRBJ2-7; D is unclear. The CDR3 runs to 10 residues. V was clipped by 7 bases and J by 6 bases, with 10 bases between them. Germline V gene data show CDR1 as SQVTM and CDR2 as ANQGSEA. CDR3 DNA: TGCAGCGCCCTCGGTGGCGAGCAGTACTTC. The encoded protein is CSALGGEQYF.

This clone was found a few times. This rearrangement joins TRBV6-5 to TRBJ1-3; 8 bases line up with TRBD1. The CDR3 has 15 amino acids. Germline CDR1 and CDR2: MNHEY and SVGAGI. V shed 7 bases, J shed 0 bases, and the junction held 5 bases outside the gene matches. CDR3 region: CASTSGGNSGNTIYF. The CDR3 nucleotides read TGTGCCAGCACCTCAGGGGGCAACTCTGGAAACACCATATATTTT.

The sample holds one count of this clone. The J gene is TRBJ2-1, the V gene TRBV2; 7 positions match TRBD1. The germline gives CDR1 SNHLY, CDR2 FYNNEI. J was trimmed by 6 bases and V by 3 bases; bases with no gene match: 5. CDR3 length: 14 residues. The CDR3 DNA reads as TGTGCCAGCAGTGACCCAGGGGGTATCAATGAGCAGTTCTTC. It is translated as CASSDPGGINEQFF. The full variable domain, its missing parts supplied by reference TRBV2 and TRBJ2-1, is EPEVTQTPSHQVTQMGQEVILRCVPISNHLYFYWYRQILGQKVEFLVSFYNNEISEKSEIFDDQFSVERPDGSNFTLKIRSTKLEDSAMYFCASSDPGGINEQFFGPGTRLTVL.

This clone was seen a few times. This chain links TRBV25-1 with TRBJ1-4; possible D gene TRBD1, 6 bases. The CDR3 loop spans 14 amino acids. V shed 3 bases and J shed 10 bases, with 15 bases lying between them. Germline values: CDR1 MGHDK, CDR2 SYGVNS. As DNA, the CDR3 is TGTGCCAGCAGTGACGAGGGGGATAGTGGAAAACTGTTTTTT. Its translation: CASSDEGDSGKLFF.

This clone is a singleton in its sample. CDR3: CASSWTSTEAFF. For the CDR3, the DNA is TGTGCCAGCAGCTGGACAAGCACTGAAGCTTTCTTT. This chain links TRBV7-9 with TRBJ1-1, with D perhaps TRBD1 (5 bases). Germline V gene data show CDR1 as SEHNR and CDR2 as FQNEAQ (reference sequence). Trimming shortened V by 4 bases and J by 4 bases, and 7 bases separated the two germline ends. This CDR3 has 12 amino acids. The full variable domain, in which reference TRBV7-9 and TRBJ1-1 provide the parts outside the CDR3, is DTGVSQNPRHKITKRGQNVTFRCDPISEHNRLYWYRQTLGQGPEFLTYFQNEAQLEKSRLLSDRFSAERPKGSFSTLEIQRTEQGDSAMYLCASSWTSTEAFFGQGTRLTVV.

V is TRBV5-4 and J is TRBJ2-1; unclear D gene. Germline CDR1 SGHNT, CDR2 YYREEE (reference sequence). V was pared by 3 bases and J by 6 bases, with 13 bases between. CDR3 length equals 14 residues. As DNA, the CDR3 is TGTGCCAGCAGCTACCTAACCAGCATCAATGAGCAGTTCTTC. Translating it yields CASSYLTSINEQFF.

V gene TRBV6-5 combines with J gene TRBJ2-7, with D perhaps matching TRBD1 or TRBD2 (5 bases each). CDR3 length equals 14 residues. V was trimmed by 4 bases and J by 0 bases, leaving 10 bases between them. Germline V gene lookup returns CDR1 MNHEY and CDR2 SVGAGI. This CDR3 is CASSSGTLSYEQYF. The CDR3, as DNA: TGTGCCAGCAGTTCCGGGACCCTCTCCTACGAGCAGTACTTC.

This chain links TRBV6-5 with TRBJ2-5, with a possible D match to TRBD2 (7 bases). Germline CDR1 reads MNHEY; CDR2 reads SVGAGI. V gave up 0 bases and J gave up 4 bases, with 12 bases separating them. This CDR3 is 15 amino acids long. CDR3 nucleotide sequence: TGTGCCAGCAGTTACTCCGCAGGGGAGGGAGAGACCCAGTACTTC. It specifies CASSYSAGEGETQYF.